The rows below give T cell receptor beta chains drawn from one sample of a study of T cells in localized non-small cell lung cancer. The method was immunoSEQ multiplex PCR; TCRdb's version includes in-frame clones alone and lacks a portion of them. The table lists about 41,000 clones, approximately 80% of them singletons, with roughly 7.5% in the top ten. This material consisted of PBMCs, taken before any cancer treatment. The receptors stem from a man aged 35 to 69 with stage II lung adenocarcinoma. Both conserved end residues are part of each CDR3. The D gene is left open where the match is weak. For some rows the clone size is stated as once, few or many, or as a class when expanded; others skip it.

clone_size	d_call	v_call	j_call	cdr3_aa	cdr3_nt
NA	NA	TRBV4-3	TRBJ2-1	CASSASPRLLNNEQFF	TGCGCCAGCAGCGCAAGTCCTAGACTCCTAAACAATGAGCAGTTCTTC
few	NA	TRBV5-1	TRBJ2-2	CATLSGPNTGELFF	TGCGCCACCTTGTCAGGGCCAAACACCGGGGAGCTGTTTTTT
NA	TRBD1	TRBV6-1	TRBJ2-1	CASSVNPQGASNEQFF	TGTGCCAGCAGTGTCAACCCACAGGGGGCTTCGAATGAGCAGTTCTTC
NA	NA	TRBV7-9	TRBJ1-5	CASSLDGGSNQPQHF	TGTGCCAGCAGCTTAGACGGAGGGAGCAATCAGCCCCAGCATTTT
NA	TRBD2	TRBV5-1	TRBJ2-2	CASSDGTSLAGELFF	TGCGCCAGCAGCGACGGGACTAGTTTGGCCGGGGAGCTGTTTTTT
NA	TRBD2	TRBV7-3	TRBJ2-5	CASSYGTSGQTQYF	TGTGCCAGCAGTTATGGGACTAGCGGGCAGACCCAGTACTTC
NA	TRBD2	TRBV7-2	TRBJ2-7	CASSLTAGGFSYEQYF	TGTGCCAGCAGCTTGACCGCGGGGGGCTTCTCCTACGAGCAGTACTTC
NA	TRBD1	TRBV29-1	TRBJ1-1	CSVALGGPTEAFF	TGCAGCGTTGCCCTAGGGGGCCCCACTGAAGCTTTCTTT
NA	NA	TRBV7-9	TRBJ2-5	CASSKTSTKETQYF	TGTGCCAGCAGCAAAACTAGTACCAAAGAGACCCAGTACTTC
once	NA	TRBV18	TRBJ1-5	CASSPGWDQPQHF	TGTGCCAGCTCACCGGGTTGGGATCAGCCCCAGCATTTT
NA	TRBD1	TRBV6-5	TRBJ2-2	CASGGTGVHTGELFF	TGTGCCAGCGGGGGAACAGGGGTTCACACCGGGGAGCTGTTTTTT
NA	NA	TRBV5-1	TRBJ1-2	CASNPGGDYGYTF	TGCGCCAGCAACCCGGGGGGCGACTATGGCTACACCTTC
NA	NA	TRBV7-2	TRBJ2-1	CASSLSRERNNEQFF	TGTGCCAGCAGCTTATCCCGCGAGCGGAACAATGAGCAGTTCTTC
NA	TRBD2	TRBV14	TRBJ2-3	CASSLLAGSTDTQYF	TGTGCCAGCAGCCTCCTAGCGGGTAGCACAGATACGCAGTATTTT
NA	NA	TRBV20-1	TRBJ1-1	CSARENTEAFF	TGCAGTGCTAGGGAGAACACTGAAGCTTTCTTT
NA	NA	TRBV5-1	TRBJ1-2	CASSLGQGNYGYTF	TGCGCCAGCAGCTTGGGTCAGGGGAACTATGGCTACACCTTC
NA	NA	TRBV7-3	TRBJ1-1	CASSTRTENTEAFF	TGCGCCAGCAGCACCCGTACAGAGAACACTGAAGCTTTCTTT
NA	NA	TRBV6-5	TRBJ1-2	CASSDTDSYNYGYTF	TGTGCCAGCAGCGACACGGACAGCTATAACTATGGCTACACCTTC